This TCR beta chain was obtained from a study of blood T cell repertoires in COVID-19. Germline-derived CDR1 and CDR2 are SGHRS and YFSETQ. Trimming left V 0 bases short and J 0 bases short, with 10 bases between. This CDR3 comprises 17 residues. Participants spanned ages roughly 18 to 95 years and resided in 20 to 25 US areas. Clones were read by immunoSEQ multiplex PCR, and TCRdb kept only the in-frame ones, dropping some. Of 330,000 or so clones listed, approximately 89% are singletons. This receptor was identified in a man in his thirties or forties who had recovered from COVID-19. The sequencing sample was made of PBMCs or T cells enriched from blood (not recorded which). The V and J genes are TRBV5-1 and TRBJ1-6; D is unclear. This chain's CDR3 is CASSLEFGDSYNSPLHF. DNA for the CDR3: TGCGCCAGCAGCTTGGAGTTCGGGGACTCCTATAATTCACCCCTCCACTTT.